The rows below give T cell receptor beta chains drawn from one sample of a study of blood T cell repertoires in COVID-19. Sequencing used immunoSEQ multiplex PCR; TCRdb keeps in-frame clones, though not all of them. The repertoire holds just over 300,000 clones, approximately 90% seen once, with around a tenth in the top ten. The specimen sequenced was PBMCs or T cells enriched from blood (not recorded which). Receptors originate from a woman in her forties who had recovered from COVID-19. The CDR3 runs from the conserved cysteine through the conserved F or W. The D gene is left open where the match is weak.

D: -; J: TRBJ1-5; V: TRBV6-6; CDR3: CASSHTRQPQHF; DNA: TGTGCCAGCAGTCACACTAGGCAGCCCCAGCATTTT
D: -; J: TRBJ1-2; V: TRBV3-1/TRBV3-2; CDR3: CASSLTGSYGYTF; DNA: TGTGCCAGCAGCCTTACAGGGAGCTATGGCTACACCTTC
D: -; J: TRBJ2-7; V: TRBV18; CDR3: CASSQGTVSYEQYF; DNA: TGTGCCAGCTCACAAGGGACTGTTTCCTACGAGCAGTACTTC
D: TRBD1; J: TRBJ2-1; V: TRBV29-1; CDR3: CSATGTGGKNEQFF; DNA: TGCAGCGCGACCGGGACAGGGGGAAAAAATGAGCAGTTCTTC
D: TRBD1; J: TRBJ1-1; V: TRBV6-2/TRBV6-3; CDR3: CASSYGTGMNTEAFF; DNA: TGTGCCAGCAGTTACGGGACAGGGATGAACACTGAAGCTTTCTTT
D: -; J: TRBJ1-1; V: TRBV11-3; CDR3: CASSQDWNTEAFF; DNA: TGTGCCAGCAGCCAAGACTGGAACACTGAAGCTTTCTTT
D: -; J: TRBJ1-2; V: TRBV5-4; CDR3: CASSSPRGGGGYTF; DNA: TGTGCCAGCAGCTCCCCCCGAGGGGGAGGGGGCTACACCTTC
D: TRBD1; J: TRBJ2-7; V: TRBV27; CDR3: CASSYETGAYEQYF; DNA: TGTGCCAGCAGCTACGAGACAGGGGCATACGAGCAGTACTTC
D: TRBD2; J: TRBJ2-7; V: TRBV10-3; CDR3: CAISGLAGANEQYF; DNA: TGTGCCATCAGTGGACTAGCGGGAGCCAACGAGCAGTACTTC
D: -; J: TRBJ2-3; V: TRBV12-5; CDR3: CASGFLGGDTQYF; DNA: TGTGCTAGTGGTTTCCTGGGGGGAGATACGCAGTATTTT
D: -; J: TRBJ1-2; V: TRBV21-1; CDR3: CASSARGVNPSFFF; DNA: TGTGCCAGCAGCGCCCGGGGGGTCAACCCTTCCTTCTTCTTC
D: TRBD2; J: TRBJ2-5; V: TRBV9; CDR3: CASSVAGAGGSQETQYF; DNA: TGTGCCAGCAGCGTAGCAGGAGCGGGGGGCTCCCAAGAGACCCAGTACTTC
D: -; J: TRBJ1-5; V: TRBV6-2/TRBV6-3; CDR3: CASSISGGLNQPQHF; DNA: TGTGCCAGCAGCATCTCGGGGGGCCTCAATCAGCCCCAGCATTTT
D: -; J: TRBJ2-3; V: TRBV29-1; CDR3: CSVAPAGALTTDTQYF; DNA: TGCAGCGTTGCACCGGCAGGGGCCCTAACCACAGATACGCAGTATTTT